This T cell receptor beta chain was sequenced in a study of Ad26.COV2.S vaccination and SARS-CoV-2 variants. Study-wide context: The Ad26.COV2.S arm of the COV1001 trial was where the donor was placed.

Data came from immunoSEQ multiplex PCR; TCRdb stores just in-frame clones and leaves some out. The table includes 360,000 or so clones, around nine tenths detected once. Germline values: CDR1 SGHRS, CDR2 YFSETQ. V gave up 4 bases and J gave up 4 bases, with 8 bases separating them. The CDR3 covers 12 residues. Study-wide results and caveats: Breadth, reportedly substantial, characterized the spike-specific CD8+ and CD4+ T cell responses after vaccination. Analyses of TCR breadth and depth may have underestimated total T cell responses.

To note about this clone: The antigen is not known.

Sample treatment: 15 to 20 received Ad26.COV2.S at low or high dose, single or two shots; several received placebo; per-sample allocation not given. Material that was analyzed had been drawn on day 63 after the first vaccine or placebo injection. This chain joins TRBV5-1 and TRBJ1-2; no reliable D call. The sequencing used peripheral blood, collected in a trial of Ad26.COV2.S vaccine versus placebo. The sequence came from a person aged 18-60 years who received the Ad26.COV2.S COVID-19 vaccine or a placebo. Written as DNA, the CDR3 is TGCGCCAGCAGCCCAGACGCCTATGGCTACACCTTC. Residues: CASSPDAYGYTF.